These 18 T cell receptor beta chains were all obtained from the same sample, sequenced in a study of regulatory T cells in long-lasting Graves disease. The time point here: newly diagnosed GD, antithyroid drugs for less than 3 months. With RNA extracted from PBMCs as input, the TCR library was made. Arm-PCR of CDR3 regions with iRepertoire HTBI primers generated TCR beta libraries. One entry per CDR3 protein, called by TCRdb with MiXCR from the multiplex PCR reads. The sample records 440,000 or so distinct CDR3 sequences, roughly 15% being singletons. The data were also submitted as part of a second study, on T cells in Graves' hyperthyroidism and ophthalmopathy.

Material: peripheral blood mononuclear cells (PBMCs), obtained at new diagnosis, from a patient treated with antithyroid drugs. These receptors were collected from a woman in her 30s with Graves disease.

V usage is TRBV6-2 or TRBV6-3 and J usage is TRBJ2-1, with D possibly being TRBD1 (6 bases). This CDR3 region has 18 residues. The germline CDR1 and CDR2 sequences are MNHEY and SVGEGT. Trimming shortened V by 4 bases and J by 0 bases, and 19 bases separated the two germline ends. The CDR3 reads CASSFPGKGGSSYNEQFF. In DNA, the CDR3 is TGTGCCAGCAGTTTCCCCGGGAAAGGGGGAAGCTCCTACAATGAGCAGTTCTTC.

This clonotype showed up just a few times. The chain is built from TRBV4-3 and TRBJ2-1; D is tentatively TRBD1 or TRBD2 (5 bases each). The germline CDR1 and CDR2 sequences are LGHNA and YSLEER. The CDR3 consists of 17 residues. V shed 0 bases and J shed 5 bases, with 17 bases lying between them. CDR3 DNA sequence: TGCGCCAGCAGCCAAGATCAAGCGGACAAGAGGGACAATGAGCAGTTCTTC. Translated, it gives CASSQDQADKRDNEQFF.

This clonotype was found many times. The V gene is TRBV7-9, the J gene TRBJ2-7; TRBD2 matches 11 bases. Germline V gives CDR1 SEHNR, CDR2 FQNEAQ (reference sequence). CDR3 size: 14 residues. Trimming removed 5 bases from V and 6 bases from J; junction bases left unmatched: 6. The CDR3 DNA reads TGTGCCAGCAGCAGTCTAGCGGGAGGCGGCGAGCAGTACTTC. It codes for CASSSLAGGGEQYF.

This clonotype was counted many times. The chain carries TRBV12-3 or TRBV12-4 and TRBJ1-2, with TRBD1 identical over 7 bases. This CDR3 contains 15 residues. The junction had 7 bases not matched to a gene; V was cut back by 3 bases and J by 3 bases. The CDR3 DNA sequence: TGTGCCAGCAGTTTCCGACAGGGTTTTGACTATGGCTACACCTTC. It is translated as CASSFRQGFDYGYTF.

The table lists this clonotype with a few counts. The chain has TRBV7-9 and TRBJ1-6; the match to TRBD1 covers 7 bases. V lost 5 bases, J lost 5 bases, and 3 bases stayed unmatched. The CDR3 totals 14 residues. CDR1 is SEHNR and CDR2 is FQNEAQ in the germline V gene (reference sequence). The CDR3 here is CASSRDSHNSPLHF. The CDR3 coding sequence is TGTGCCAGCAGCAGGGACAGCCATAATTCACCCCTCCACTTT.

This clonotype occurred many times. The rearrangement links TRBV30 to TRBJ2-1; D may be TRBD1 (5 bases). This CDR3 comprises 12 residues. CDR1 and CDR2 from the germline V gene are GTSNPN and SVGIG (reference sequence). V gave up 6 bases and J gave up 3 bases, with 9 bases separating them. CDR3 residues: CACSDNYNEQFF. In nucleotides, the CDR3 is TGTGCCTGTTCGGACAACTACAATGAGCAGTTCTTC.

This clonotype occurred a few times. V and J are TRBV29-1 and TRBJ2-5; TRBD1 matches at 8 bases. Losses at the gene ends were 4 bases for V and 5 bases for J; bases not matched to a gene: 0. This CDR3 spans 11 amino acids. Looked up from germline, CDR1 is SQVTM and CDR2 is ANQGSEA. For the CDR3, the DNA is TGCAGCGTTGGGACAGGGGAGACCCAGTACTTC. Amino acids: CSVGTGETQYF.

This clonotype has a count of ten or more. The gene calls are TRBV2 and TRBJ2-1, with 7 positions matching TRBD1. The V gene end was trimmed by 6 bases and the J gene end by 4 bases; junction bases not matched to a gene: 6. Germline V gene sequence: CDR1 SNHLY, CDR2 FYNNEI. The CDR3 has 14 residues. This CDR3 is CASRPGTDYNEQFF. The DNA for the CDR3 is TGTGCCAGCAGACCCGGGACAGATTACAATGAGCAGTTCTTC.

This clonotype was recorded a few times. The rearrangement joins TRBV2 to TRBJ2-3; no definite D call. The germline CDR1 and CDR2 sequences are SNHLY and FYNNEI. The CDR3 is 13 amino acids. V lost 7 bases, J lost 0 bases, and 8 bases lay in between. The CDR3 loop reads CASIFGSTDTQYF. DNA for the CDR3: TGTGCCAGCATATTTGGCAGCACAGATACGCAGTATTTT.

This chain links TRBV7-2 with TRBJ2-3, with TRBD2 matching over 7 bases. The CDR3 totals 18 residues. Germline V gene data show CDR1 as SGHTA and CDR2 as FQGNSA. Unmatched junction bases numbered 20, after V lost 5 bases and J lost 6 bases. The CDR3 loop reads CASSVGLGAGPITDTQYF. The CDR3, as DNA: TGTGCCAGCAGCGTAGGATTGGGAGCGGGGCCCATCACGGATACGCAGTATTTT.

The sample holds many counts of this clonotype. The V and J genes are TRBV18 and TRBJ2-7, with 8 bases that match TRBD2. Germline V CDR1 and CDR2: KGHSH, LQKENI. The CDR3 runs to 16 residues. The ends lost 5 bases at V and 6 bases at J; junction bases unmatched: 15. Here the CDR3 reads CASSFPPSGRNGEQYF. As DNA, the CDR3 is TGTGCCAGCTCATTCCCCCCAAGCGGGAGAAATGGCGAGCAGTACTTC.

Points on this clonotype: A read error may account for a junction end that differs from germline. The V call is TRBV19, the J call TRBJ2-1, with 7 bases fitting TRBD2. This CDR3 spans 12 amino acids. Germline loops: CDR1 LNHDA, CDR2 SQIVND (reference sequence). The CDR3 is CASSIPAGRPSF. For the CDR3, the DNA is TGTGCCAGTAGTATCCCAGCGGGGCGTCCGAGCTTC.

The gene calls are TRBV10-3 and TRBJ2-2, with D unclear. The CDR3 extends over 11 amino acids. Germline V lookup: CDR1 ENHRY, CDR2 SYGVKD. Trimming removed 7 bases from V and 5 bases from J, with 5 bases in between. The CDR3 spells CAIKSTGELFF. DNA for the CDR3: TGTGCCATCAAGTCTACCGGGGAGCTGTTTTTT.

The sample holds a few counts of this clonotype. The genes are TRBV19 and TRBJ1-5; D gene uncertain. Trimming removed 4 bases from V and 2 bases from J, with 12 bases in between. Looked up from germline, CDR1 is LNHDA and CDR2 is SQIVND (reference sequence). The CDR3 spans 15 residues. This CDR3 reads CASSRGGLGNQPQHF. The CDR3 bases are TGTGCCAGTAGTAGGGGAGGGTTGGGCAATCAGCCCCAGCATTTT.

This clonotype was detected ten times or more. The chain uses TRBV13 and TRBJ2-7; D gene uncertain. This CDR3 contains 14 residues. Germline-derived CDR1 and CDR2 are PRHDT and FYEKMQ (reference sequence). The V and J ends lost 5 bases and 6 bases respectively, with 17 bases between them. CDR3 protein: CASSPRMTSSEQYF. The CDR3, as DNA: TGTGCCAGCAGCCCTAGGATGACTTCTAGCGAGCAGTACTTC.

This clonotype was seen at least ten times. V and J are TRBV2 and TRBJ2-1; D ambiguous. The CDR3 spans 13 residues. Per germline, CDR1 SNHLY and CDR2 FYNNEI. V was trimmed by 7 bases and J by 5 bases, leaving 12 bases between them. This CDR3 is CASNVVLDNEQFF. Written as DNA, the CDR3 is TGTGCCAGCAACGTCGTCCTTGACAATGAGCAGTTCTTC.

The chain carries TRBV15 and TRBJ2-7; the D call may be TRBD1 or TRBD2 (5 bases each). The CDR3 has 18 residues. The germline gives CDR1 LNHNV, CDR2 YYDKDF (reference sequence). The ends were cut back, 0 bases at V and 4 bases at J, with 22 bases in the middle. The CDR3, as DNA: TGTGCCACCAGCAGAGATCTTTCTACTCGGGACCGACATTACGAGCAGTACTTC. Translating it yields CATSRDLSTRDRHYEQYF. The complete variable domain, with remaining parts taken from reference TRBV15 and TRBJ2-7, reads DAMVIQNPRYQVTQFGKPVTLSCSQTLNHNVMYWYQQKSSQAPKLLFHYYDKDFNNEADTPDNFQSRRPNTSFCFLDIRSPGLGDTAMYLCATSRDLSTRDRHYEQYFGPGTRLTVT.

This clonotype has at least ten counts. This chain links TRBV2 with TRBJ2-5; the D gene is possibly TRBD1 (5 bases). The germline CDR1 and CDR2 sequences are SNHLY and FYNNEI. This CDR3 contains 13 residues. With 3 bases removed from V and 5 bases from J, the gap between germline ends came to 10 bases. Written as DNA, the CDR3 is TGTGCCAGCAGTGAGGGGCCGAGGGAGACCCAGTACTTC. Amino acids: CASSEGPRETQYF.